The 13 T cell receptor beta chains given below trace back to one sample, sequenced in a study of blood T cell repertoires in COVID-19. Clones were sequenced by immunoSEQ multiplex PCR, and TCRdb holds only the in-frame ones, with some missing. The sample consists of more than 300,000 clones, 89% of them appearing once. The sequencing sample was made of peripheral blood. These receptors all stem from a man aged 18 to 35 who had recovered from COVID-19.

In its sample, this clone was seen once. The rearrangement uses TRBV29-1 and TRBJ1-2; TRBD1 matches 10 bases. The CDR3 has 11 amino acids. Per germline, CDR1 SQVTM and CDR2 ANQGSEA. V was pared by 7 bases and J by 6 bases, with 2 bases of the junction left unmatched. As DNA, the CDR3 is TGCAGCGCCGGGACAGGGGATGGCTACACCTTC. Translated, it gives CSAGTGDGYTF.

This chain connects TRBV5-6 to TRBJ2-4; possibly TRBD2 for D (6 bases). Trimming pared 7 bases from V and 2 bases from J, leaving 19 bases between. From germline, CDR1 is SGHDT and CDR2 YYEEEE. The CDR3 is 16 amino acids. In DNA, the CDR3 is TGTGCCAGCCTGGAGGGCGGGAAGGCAACCAAAAACATTCAGTACTTC. As protein: CASLEGGKATKNIQYF.

This chain uses TRBV7-9 with TRBJ2-1; 7 bases match TRBD2. The CDR3 spans 15 residues. Losses at the gene ends were 6 bases for V and 7 bases for J; bases not matched to a gene: 12. Germline V lookup: CDR1 SEHNR, CDR2 FQNEAQ (reference sequence). This chain's CDR3 is CASSPPGSGGNEQFF. As DNA, the CDR3 is TGTGCCAGCAGTCCCCCTGGATCCGGGGGGAATGAGCAGTTCTTC.

The chain is built from TRBV2 and TRBJ2-6; 7 positions match TRBD2. Germline CDR1 and CDR2: SNHLY and FYNNEI. CDR3 size: 19 residues. Trimming at V came to 5 bases and at J to 0 bases, leaving 13 bases not matched to a gene. CDR3 DNA: TGTGCCAGCAGTCCCGGGCGTGGGAGGGCCGACTCTGGGGCCAACGTCCTGACTTTC. This translates into CASSPGRGRADSGANVLTF.

The CDR3 nucleotides read TGTGCCACCACTAGCGGCCCCTCCTACGAGCAGTACTTC. Translated, it gives CATTSGPSYEQYF. The V and J genes are TRBV28 and TRBJ2-7, with 8 bases that match TRBD2. This CDR3 contains 13 residues. CDR1 is MDHEN and CDR2 is SYDVKM in the germline V gene. V dropped 10 bases and J dropped 0; count of bases not matched to a gene: 5.

This chain joins TRBV5-1 and TRBJ2-5, with a tentative D call TRBD1 (6 bases). V was clipped by 1 base and J by 1 base, with 11 bases between them. This CDR3 contains 15 residues. Germline CDR1 SGHRS, CDR2 YFSETQ. The CDR3 loop is CASSLTGSLQETQYF. In nucleotides, the CDR3 is TGCGCCAGCAGCTTGACAGGGAGCCTCCAAGAGACCCAGTACTTC.

The rearrangement uses TRBV7-2 and TRBJ1-1; D is unresolved. There are 13 residues in the CDR3. CDR1 and CDR2 (germline): SGHTA, FQGNSA. Deletions cut 4 bases from V and 1 base from J, with 7 bases between. The CDR3 sequence is CASSYSRNTEAFF. CDR3 nucleotides: TGTGCCAGCAGCTATTCCAGGAACACTGAAGCTTTCTTT.

The V call is TRBV4-3, the J call TRBJ1-5; D might be TRBD1 (5 bases). CDR1 is LGHNA and CDR2 is YSLEER in the germline V gene. The CDR3 is 15 amino acids. Trimming removed 0 bases from V and 5 bases from J, with 11 bases in between. The CDR3 DNA follows: TGCGCCAGCAGCCAAGAGGCGGGGCCCCATCAGCCCCAGCATTTT. This sequence encodes CASSQEAGPHQPQHF.

This clone was counted a few times. V gene TRBV19 combines with J gene TRBJ2-2; TRBD2 matches at 8 bases. This CDR3 has 16 amino acids. Germline-derived CDR1 and CDR2 are LNHDA and SQIVND (reference sequence). V lost 3 bases to trimming and J lost 5 bases; unmatched junction nucleotides: 8. DNA for the CDR3: TGTGCCAGTAGTATTGAGGAGCGGGAGATAACCGGGGAGCTGTTTTTT. This translates into CASSIEEREITGELFF.

The chain carries TRBV6-5 and TRBJ2-7; tentative D call: TRBD1 (6 bases). From germline, CDR1 is MNHEY and CDR2 SVGAGI. CDR3 size: 15 residues. V lost 6 bases, J lost 3 bases, and 18 bases lay in between. The CDR3 sequence: CASSLGQYPGYEQYF. CDR3 sequence (DNA): TGTGCCAGCAGCTTAGGACAGTACCCTGGCTACGAGCAGTACTTC.

The chain uses TRBV29-1 and TRBJ1-3, with TRBD1 matching 7 bases. The CDR3 is 14 amino acids. V dropped 5 bases and J dropped 2; count of bases not matched to a gene: 6. CDR1 SQVTM and CDR2 ANQGSEA come from the germline V gene. CDR3 nucleotide sequence: TGCAGCGTTTCCCAGGGGGGAGCTGGAAACACCATATATTTT. Its translation: CSVSQGGAGNTIYF.

This chain connects TRBV6-5 to TRBJ2-1; TRBD2 matches 9 bases. The V segment lost 0 bases and the J segment 5 bases; nucleotides outside the gene matches: 2. Germline V gene data show CDR1 as MNHEY and CDR2 as SVGAGI. The CDR3 extends over 15 amino acids. CDR3 in DNA: TGTGCCAGCAGTTACTCGAGACTAGCGGACAATGAGCAGTTCTTC. Amino acid sequence: CASSYSRLADNEQFF.

The rearrangement uses TRBV5-1 and TRBJ2-5, with TRBD1 matching 10 bases. The junction had 6 bases not matched to a gene; V was cut back by 4 bases and J by 0 bases. Germline V gives CDR1 SGHRS, CDR2 YFSETQ. The CDR3 is made up of 16 amino acids. The CDR3: CASSLGTGAHQETQYF. The CDR3 DNA sequence: TGCGCCAGCAGCCTTGGGACAGGGGCCCACCAAGAGACCCAGTACTTC. Based on the CDR3 plus reference TRBV5-1 and TRBJ2-5, the full variable domain is KAGVTQTPRYLIKTRGQQVTLSCSPISGHRSVSWYQQTPGQGLQFLFEYFSETQRNKGNFPGRFSGRQFSNSRSEMNVSTLELGDSALYLCASSLGTGAHQETQYFGPGTRLLVL.